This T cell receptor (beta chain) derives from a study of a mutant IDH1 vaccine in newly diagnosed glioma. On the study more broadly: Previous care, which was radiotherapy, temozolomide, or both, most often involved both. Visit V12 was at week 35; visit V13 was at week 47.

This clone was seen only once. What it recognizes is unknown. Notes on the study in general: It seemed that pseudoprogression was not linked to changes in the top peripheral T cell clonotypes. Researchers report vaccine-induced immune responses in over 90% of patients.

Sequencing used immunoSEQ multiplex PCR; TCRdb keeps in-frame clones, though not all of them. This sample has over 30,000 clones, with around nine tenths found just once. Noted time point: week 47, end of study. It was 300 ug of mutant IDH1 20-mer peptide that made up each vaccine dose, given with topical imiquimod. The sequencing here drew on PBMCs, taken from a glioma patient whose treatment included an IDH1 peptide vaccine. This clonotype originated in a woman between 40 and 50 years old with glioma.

For the CDR3, the DNA is TGCGCCAGCAGCTTTTTTATCGGGGGTAACAATGAGCAGTTCTTC. Protein: CASSFFIGGNNEQFF. The chain couples TRBV5-1 to TRBJ2-1; a possible D gene is TRBD2 (6 bases). Per germline, CDR1 SGHRS and CDR2 YFSETQ. CDR3 length: 15 residues. Trimming cost V 2 bases and J 5 bases, with 14 bases left between them. Variable domain in full (rest from reference TRBV5-1 and TRBJ2-1): KAGVTQTPRYLIKTRGQQVTLSCSPISGHRSVSWYQQTPGQGLQFLFEYFSETQRNKGNFPGRFSGRQFSNSRSEMNVSTLELGDSALYLCASSFFIGGNNEQFFGPGTRLTVL.